This TCR beta chain appears in the sequencing data of a study of T cells in women clearing cervical HPV infection. The overall study: Cases: HPV16-related CIN3 or worse on histology, a couple of invasive cancers. Controls gave blood once infection was undetectable; cases at lesion identification. General study results and limits: TRBV6-7 relative abundance averaged roughly 0.1% in cases and 0.15% to 0.2% in controls.

As for this clone: Its matching antigen is unknown. The read finishes 3 residues shy of the CDR3 end, and the germline J gene is used to complete it.

Prevalent HPV16 infections were excluded; only incident single HPV16 infections included. This CDR3 has 15 residues. The germline V gene encodes CDR1 SEHNR and CDR2 FQNEAQ (reference sequence). The table came from immunoSEQ multiplex PCR; TCRdb's copy has only in-frame clones and leaves some out. The sample has under 50,000 clones, and its top ten clones hold approximately 0.9%. The sample was blood buffy coat. V usage is TRBV7-9 and J usage is TRBJ2-2, with TRBD1 as a possible D gene (5 bases). This receptor was obtained from a woman between 18 and 75 years old with a cervical HPV16 infection that either progressed to CIN3+ or cleared (not recorded which). The DNA read from the CDR3 is TGTGCCAGCAGCTTAGGACAGCACTATAATTCACCG. It is translated as CASSLGQHYNSP. The entire CDR3 sequence reads CASSLGQHYNSPLFF.